One sample yielded the 22 T cell receptor beta chains listed below, sequenced in a study of blood T cell repertoires in COVID-19. Profiling relied on immunoSEQ multiplex PCR, and the TCRdb table lists in-frame clones only, not all of them. The top ten clones hold 10% of a sample with about 140,000 clones, 65% to 90% of them seen once. Material: peripheral blood. These TCRs come from a man in his 60s with active or convalescent COVID-19.

CDR3 in amino acids: CASSSGEDYNEQFF. In DNA form, the CDR3 reads TGTGCCAGCAGCTCCGGAGAGGACTACAATGAGCAGTTCTTC. The chain employs TRBV11-3 and TRBJ2-1; D gene uncertain. The CDR3 runs 14 residues. The germline gives CDR1 SGHNT, CDR2 YENEEA. V was trimmed by 4 bases and J by 3 bases, leaving 10 bases between them.

This clone was seen a single time. V usage is TRBV21-1 and J usage is TRBJ2-5; TRBD2 reflects the table's D call only, with no check against the DNA. TRBV21-1 is a pseudogene. This CDR3 spans 16 amino acids. CDR3 DNA: TGTGCCAGCAGCAGGCGGGCGGGGGCTTGGGTAGAGACCCAGTACTTC. It is translated as CASSRRAGAWVETQYF.

J is TRBJ2-5 and V is TRBV11-2; TRBD2 is a possible D gene (5 bases). Looked up from germline, CDR1 is SGHAT and CDR2 is FQNNGV. Between the trimmed V and J ends, which lost 7 bases and 4 bases, there was a span of 28 bases. The CDR3 runs to 18 residues. CDR3 protein: CASTSSGLSPPGRETQYF. DNA for the CDR3: TGTGCCAGCACCTCTTCAGGTCTGTCCCCTCCGGGAAGAGAGACCCAGTACTTC.

J is TRBJ2-2 and V is TRBV11-2, with 13 bases matching TRBD2. The CDR3 is made up of 18 amino acids. Germline CDR1 and CDR2: SGHAT and FQNNGV. V shed 5 bases and J 0 bases; nucleotides not matched to a gene: 6. Written as DNA, the CDR3 is TGTGCCAGCAGCCCGGGACTAGCGGGACAATCGAACACCGGGGAGCTGTTTTTT. It specifies CASSPGLAGQSNTGELFF.

This chain joins TRBV6-2 or TRBV6-3 and TRBJ2-1, with 7 bases matching TRBD2. Germline CDR1 reads MNHEY; CDR2 reads SVGEGT. V gave up 2 bases and J gave up 7 bases; unmatched junction bases: 2. The CDR3 runs to 13 residues. In DNA form, the CDR3 reads TGTGCCAGCAGTTACCTAGCGGTAAATGAGCAGTTCTTC. Translated: CASSYLAVNEQFF.

The CDR3 DNA reads TGCGCCAGCAGCTTGTATAGCAATCAGCCCCAGCATTTT. Amino acid sequence: CASSLYSNQPQHF. The chain combines TRBV5-1 with TRBJ1-5; D gene unclear. The ends were cut back, 1 base at V and 0 bases at J, with 2 bases in the middle. The CDR3 is made up of 13 amino acids. Germline assignment: CDR1 SGHRS and CDR2 YFSETQ.

The J gene is TRBJ2-1, the V gene TRBV27; 7 positions agree with TRBD2. This CDR3 region has 18 residues. CDR1 and CDR2 (germline): MNHEY, SMNVEV (reference sequence). V shed 5 bases, J shed 7 bases, and the junction held 20 bases outside the gene matches. The CDR3 DNA is TGTGCCAGCAGTCCCTACGGACTAGTCGGAGGGGAAGGGAATGAGCAGTTCTTC. Translated: CASSPYGLVGGEGNEQFF.

The J gene is TRBJ1-1, the V gene TRBV23-1; 7 nucleotides align to TRBD1. TRBV23-1 is reported as an ORF; its role is uncertain. This CDR3 has 16 residues. The V gene end was trimmed by 1 base and the J gene end by 5 bases; junction bases not matched to a gene: 10. The CDR3 sequence is CASSQFYRQGWTEAFF. The CDR3 DNA reads as TGCGCCAGCAGTCAATTCTACAGACAGGGTTGGACTGAAGCTTTCTTT.

The CDR3: CASSFGTAYGYTF. The CDR3 nucleotides are TGTGCCAGCAGTTTCGGGACAGCCTATGGCTACACCTTC. The chain couples TRBV27 to TRBJ1-2, with 7 bases aligning to TRBD1. J gave up 4 bases and V 3 bases, and 2 bases lay outside the gene matches. The CDR3 is 13 amino acids. CDR1 and CDR2 from the germline V gene are MNHEY and SMNVEV (reference sequence).

A few counts support this clone. The J gene is TRBJ1-5, the V gene TRBV5-4; 10 bases match TRBD1. The V and J ends lost 2 bases and 2 bases, in that order; junction bases with no gene match: 7. This CDR3 region has 17 residues. Germline CDR1 reads SGHNT; CDR2 reads YYREEE (reference sequence). CDR3 in DNA: TGTGCCAGCAGCTTAGGGACAGGGGTAACTGGCAATCAGCCCCAGCATTTT. As protein: CASSLGTGVTGNQPQHF. The complete variable domain, with remaining parts taken from reference TRBV5-4 and TRBJ1-5, reads ETGVTQSPTHLIKTRGQQVTLRCSSQSGHNTVSWYQQALGQGPQFIFQYYREEENGRGNFPPRFSGLQFPNYSSELNVNALELDDSALYLCASSLGTGVTGNQPQHFGDGTRLSIL.

This rearrangement joins TRBV5-4 to TRBJ1-2, with 8 nucleotides matching TRBD1. V was clipped by 4 bases and J by 2 bases; unmatched bases: 4. In germline, CDR1 is SGHNT, CDR2 YYREEE (reference sequence). The CDR3 runs to 14 residues. DNA for the CDR3: TGTGCCAGCAGCGCTGACAGGGGCAACTATGGCTACACCTTC. This translates into CASSADRGNYGYTF.

CDR3 in amino acids: CASSQEMEQFF. Written as DNA, the CDR3 is TGTGCCAGCAGTCAGGAGATGGAGCAGTTCTTC. This chain uses TRBV6-6 with TRBJ2-1; D is ambiguous. This CDR3 is 11 amino acids long. CDR1 and CDR2 (germline): MNHNY, SVGAGI (reference sequence). V shed 5 bases and J shed 10 bases, with 9 bases lying between them.

The chain has TRBV5-4 and TRBJ1-2; D is possibly TRBD1 (6 bases). CDR3 length equals 13 residues. CDR1 is SGHNT and CDR2 is YYREEE in the germline V gene (reference sequence). The V and J ends lost 5 bases and 6 bases respectively, with 14 bases between them. CDR3 region: CASSPTGPDGYTF. The CDR3 DNA reads TGTGCCAGCAGTCCTACAGGGCCGGATGGCTACACCTTC.

J is TRBJ2-1 and V is TRBV18, with 7 bases identical to TRBD1. CDR1 KGHSH and CDR2 LQKENI come from the germline V gene. V was clipped by 3 bases and J by 4 bases; unmatched bases: 21. This CDR3 is 20 amino acids long. The DNA of the CDR3 is TGTGCCAGCTCACCGCGCACAAGATTCCGGGACAGACGTATTTACAATGAGCAGTTCTTC. Amino acid sequence: CASSPRTRFRDRRIYNEQFF.

This chain connects TRBV29-1 to TRBJ1-1; tentatively, D is TRBD1 (6 bases). V was shortened by 7 bases and J by 4 bases, with 19 bases between the two germline ends. This CDR3 spans 14 amino acids. Germline lookup yields CDR1 SQVTM and CDR2 ANQGSEA. The DNA of the CDR3 is TGCAGCGCCCGTTTGGGGGGGCACGGCACTGAAGCTTTCTTT. It is translated as CSARLGGHGTEAFF.

The chain joins TRBV25-1 to TRBJ1-2; 9 bases are shared with TRBD1. V dropped 6 bases and J dropped 6; count of bases not matched to a gene: 5. The CDR3 totals 13 residues. Germline CDR1 and CDR2: MGHDK and SYGVNS. CDR3 region: CASRAGTGNGYTF. Here the CDR3 DNA reads TGTGCCAGCAGGGCGGGGACAGGGAATGGCTACACCTTC.

This clone was detected a few times. This chain joins TRBV5-6 and TRBJ1-5, with 9 positions matching TRBD1. Germline values: CDR1 SGHDT, CDR2 YYEEEE. The CDR3 is 14 amino acids. With 4 bases clipped from V and 7 bases from J, the junction kept 6 bases outside the gene matches. DNA of the CDR3: TGTGCCAGCAGCCACGGGACAGGGTTGCAGCCCCAGCATTTT. Encoded protein: CASSHGTGLQPQHF. Complete variable domain (other parts from reference TRBV5-6 and TRBJ1-5): DAGVTQSPTHLIKTRGQQVTLRCSPKSGHDTVSWYQQALGQGPQFIFQYYEEEERQRGNFPDRFSGHQFPNYSSELNVNALLLGDSALYLCASSHGTGLQPQHFGDGTRLSIL.

The CDR3 loop reads CASSLGWGSGANVLTF. DNA of the CDR3: TGCGCCAGCAGCTTGGGATGGGGCTCCGGGGCCAACGTCCTGACTTTC. The chain joins TRBV5-1 to TRBJ2-6; TRBD1 might be the D (5 bases). Trimming removed 0 bases from V and 4 bases from J, with 11 bases in between. This CDR3 comprises 16 residues. Germline V CDR1 and CDR2: SGHRS, YFSETQ.

This rearrangement joins TRBV9 to TRBJ2-7; D possibly corresponds to TRBD1 (6 bases). Germline loops: CDR1 SGDLS, CDR2 YYNGEE. The CDR3 loop spans 13 amino acids. Trimming removed 3 bases at V and 6 bases at J, with 13 bases between. The CDR3 loop reads CASSADSPLEQYF. The CDR3 DNA sequence: TGTGCCAGCAGCGCGGACAGTCCTCTCGAGCAGTACTTC. Filled out from reference TRBV9 and TRBJ2-7, the complete variable domain reads DSGVTQTPKHLITATGQRVTLRCSPRSGDLSVYWYQQSLDQGLQFLIQYYNGEERAKGNILERFSAQQFPDLHSELNLSSLELGDSALYFCASSADSPLEQYFGPGTRLTVT.

V gene TRBV27 combines with J gene TRBJ1-1, with TRBD1 matching over 9 bases. The CDR3 has 14 amino acids. Germline assignment: CDR1 MNHEY and CDR2 SMNVEV (reference sequence). V gave up 2 bases and J gave up 5 bases; unmatched junction bases: 3. The CDR3 DNA sequence: TGTGCCAGCAGTTTAAAGGACAGGGGTACTGAAGCTTTCTTT. This gives the protein CASSLKDRGTEAFF.

The V and J genes are TRBV30 and TRBJ1-1; the D gene is possibly TRBD1 (5 bases). Germline V lookup: CDR1 GTSNPN, CDR2 SVGIG (reference sequence). CDR3 length: 14 amino acids. V was clipped by 0 bases and J by 9 bases, with 17 bases between them. The CDR3, as DNA: TGTGCCTGGAGTGTAGACAGCCCCCCCCGGAAAGCTTTCTTT. It specifies CAWSVDSPPRKAFF.

The genes are TRBV7-8 and TRBJ1-2; D may be TRBD1 (6 bases). The CDR3 runs 17 residues. Trimming took 1 base from V and 4 from J, leaving 19 bases between them. Germline CDR1 is SGHVS and CDR2 is FQNEAQ. The CDR3 DNA is TGTGCCAGCAGCTTAGATCTAGGCCAGGGGAATATCTATGGCTACACCTTC. This translates into CASSLDLGQGNIYGYTF.